This T cell receptor (beta chain) appears in the sequencing data of a study of blood T cell repertoires in COVID-19. Study at large: T cells, B-cell-depleted T cells, or PBMCs provided the cDNA or gDNA that served as material.

Authors' analysis steps: Reference gene primer amplification in the assay estimated nucleated cell counts. TCRdb's table, derived via immunoSEQ multiplex PCR, lists solely in-frame clones and lacks some. V, J and clone size derive from that table, while D and trimming were established from the DNA sequence. The sample contains around 68,000 clones, 85% to 90% of which appear only once. Sequencing input: peripheral blood. The clonotype comes from a man aged 50 or older with active COVID-19.

Here the CDR3 reads CAISESTVYDEQYF. The CDR3 DNA reads as TGTGCCATCAGCGAATCGACTGTTTATGATGAGCAGTACTTC. This rearrangement joins TRBV10-3 to TRBJ2-7; no reliable D call. With 6 bases removed from V and 7 bases from J, the gap between germline ends came to 19 bases. The CDR3 sequence is 14 residues long. CDR1 is ENHRY and CDR2 is SYGVKD in the germline V gene.